This T cell receptor beta chain was found in a study of T cells in Graves' hyperthyroidism and ophthalmopathy. Each diagnosis drew on symptoms, thyroxine, TRAb, thyroid ultrasound and orbital computed tomography findings. J lost 4 bases, V lost 5 bases, and 6 bases had no gene match. This CDR3 region has 14 residues. In germline, CDR1 is SGHTA, CDR2 FQGNSA. TCR beta CDR3 region amplification was performed from RNA transcripts. With the HTBI primer set, the TCR CDR3 went through a first round of RT-PCR. MiXCR, applied by TCRdb to the multiplex PCR reads, yields one record per CDR3 protein. The data hold about 360,000 distinct CDR3 sequences, with 13% observed a single time. This clonotype was recorded at least ten times.

The chain links TRBV7-2 to TRBJ1-2; 8 bases are a match to TRBD1. The material sequenced was blood. The TCR sequence derives from a woman aged 18-35 years with Graves' hyperthyroidism. CDR3 residues: CASSLDRVSYGYTF. CDR3 bases: TGTGCCAGCAGCCTGGACAGGGTGAGCTATGGCTACACCTTC.